This T cell receptor (beta chain) is from a study of T cell responses to AZD1222 COVID-19 vaccine. On this clone: The target antigen is unknown.

The study's findings and limits: Seropositivity was recorded at baseline in only 6 or 7 AZD1222 recipients.

Data came from immunoSEQ multiplex PCR; TCRdb stores just in-frame clones and leaves some out. This sample carries some 150,000 clones, 88% of them seen once, and the ten largest clones take around 3.1%. This sequence was found in an adult in good health. The starting material was peripheral blood, obtained on day 0 of AZD1222 vaccination.

The CDR3 sequence: CASSLQGGQSEAFF. CDR3 DNA sequence: TGCGCCAGCAGCTTACAGGGGGGTCAGTCTGAAGCTTTCTTT. The gene calls are TRBV5-1 and TRBJ1-1; TRBD1 agrees at 8 bases. Trimming cost V 2 bases and J 6 bases; bases outside gene matches: 6. The V gene's germline CDR1 is SGHRS and CDR2 YFSETQ. The CDR3 is 14 residues long.